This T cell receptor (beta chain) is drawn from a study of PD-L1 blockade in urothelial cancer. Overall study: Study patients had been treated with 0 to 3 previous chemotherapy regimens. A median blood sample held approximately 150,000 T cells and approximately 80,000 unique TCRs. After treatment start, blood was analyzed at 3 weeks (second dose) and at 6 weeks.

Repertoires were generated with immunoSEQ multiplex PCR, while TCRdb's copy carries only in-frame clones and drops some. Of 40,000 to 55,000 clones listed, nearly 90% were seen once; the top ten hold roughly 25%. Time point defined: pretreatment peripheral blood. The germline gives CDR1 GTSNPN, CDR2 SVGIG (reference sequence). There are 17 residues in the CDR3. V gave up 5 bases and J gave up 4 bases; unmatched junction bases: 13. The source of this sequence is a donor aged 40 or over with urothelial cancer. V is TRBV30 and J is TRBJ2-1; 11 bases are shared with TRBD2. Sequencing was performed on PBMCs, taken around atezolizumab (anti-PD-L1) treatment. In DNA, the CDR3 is TGTGCCTGGGGCGGGACAGCACTAGCGGGAGAGTACAATGAGCAGTTCTTC. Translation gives CAWGGTALAGEYNEQFF.